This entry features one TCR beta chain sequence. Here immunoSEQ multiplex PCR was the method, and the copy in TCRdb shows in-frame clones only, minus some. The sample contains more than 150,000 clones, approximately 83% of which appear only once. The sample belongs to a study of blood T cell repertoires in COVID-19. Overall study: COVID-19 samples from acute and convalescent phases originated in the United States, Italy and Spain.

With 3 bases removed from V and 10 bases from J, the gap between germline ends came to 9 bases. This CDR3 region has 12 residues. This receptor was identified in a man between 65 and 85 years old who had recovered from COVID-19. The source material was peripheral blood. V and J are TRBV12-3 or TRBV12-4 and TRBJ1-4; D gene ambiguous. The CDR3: CASSFSRGKLFF. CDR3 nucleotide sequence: TGTGCCAGCAGTTTCTCCCGCGGAAAACTGTTTTTT.